These T cell receptor beta chains were read from a single sample in a study of blood T cell repertoires in COVID-19. TCRdb keeps only in-frame clones here, not all; method: immunoSEQ multiplex PCR. The sample has about 110,000 clones; approximately 80% are singletons. Source material: peripheral blood. The receptors stem from a woman aged 70 to 79 with acute or convalescent COVID-19. Both conserved end residues are part of each CDR3. D genes are given only for firm matches. Expanded clones are given a class, and other clones once, few, many or no size at all.

size,J,D,V,DNA,CDR3
.,TRBJ1-2,.,TRBV4-1,TGCGCCAGCAGCCAAGATATCACAGACTATGGCTACACCTTC,CASSQDITDYGYTF
.,TRBJ1-1,TRBD1,TRBV29-1,TGCAGCGGGGACAGGGGCACTGAAGCTTTCTTT,CSGDRGTEAFF
.,TRBJ2-1,TRBD2,TRBV9,TGTGCCAGCAGCCCCCCCGGGACTAGCGGGGGAGGTAATGAGCAGTTCTTC,CASSPPGTSGGGNEQFF
.,TRBJ1-1,TRBD1,TRBV28,TGTGCCAGCTCCACCACAGGGGTAGTGACTGAAGCTTTCTTT,CASSTTGVVTEAFF
.,TRBJ1-6,.,TRBV11-2,TGTGCCAGCAGCTCGCTTCCACAGGGCAGCTCCTATAATTCACCCCTCCACTTT,CASSSLPQGSSYNSPLHF
.,TRBJ2-7,TRBD2,TRBV5-1,TGCGCCAGCAGCTTGCTGAGCGGGGGATACGAGCAGTACTTC,CASSLLSGGYEQYF
once,TRBJ2-7,TRBD1,TRBV28,TGTGCCAGCGAGCAAGGGACAGGGGGTAAGGACGAGCAGTACTTC,CASEQGTGGKDEQYF
once,TRBJ2-3,.,TRBV15,TGTGCCACCAGTCCGCGGGTGCGCACAGATACGCAGTATTTT,CATSPRVRTDTQYF
.,TRBJ1-2,.,TRBV28,TGTGCCAGCAGTAGACTTCGGTATGGCTACACCTTC,CASSRLRYGYTF
.,TRBJ2-7,TRBD1,TRBV6-6,TGTGCCAGCAGTTACCGACAGGGGGGGATCTACGAGCAGTACTTC,CASSYRQGGIYEQYF
.,TRBJ1-2,.,TRBV19,TGTGCCAGTAGTATAAGCCGTAATGGCTACACCTTC,CASSISRNGYTF
.,TRBJ1-5,TRBD1,TRBV6-5,TGTGCCAGCACCCCGGGACAGGGGGCAAATCAGCCCCAGCATTTT,CASTPGQGANQPQHF